These 8 T cell receptor beta chains were all obtained from the same sample, sequenced in a study of a mutant IDH1 vaccine in newly diagnosed glioma. The time point here: baseline, week 1 (first vaccination visit). Indicated treatment: pre-vaccination baseline after standard-of-care therapy. The assay was immunoSEQ multiplex PCR, and TCRdb's table has in-frame clones only and misses some. The top ten hold approximately 7% of the sample, which has tens of thousands of clones, around four fifths seen once. This specimen consisted of PBMCs, obtained from a glioma patient treated with radiotherapy, temozolomide or both. Receptor source: a woman aged 45-65 years with glioma.

This chain uses TRBV5-1 with TRBJ1-1; D is unclear. This CDR3 has 14 residues. V lost 0 bases and J lost 3, with 9 bases in between. From germline, CDR1 is SGHRS and CDR2 YFSETQ. CDR3: CASSLEVSYTEAFF. The DNA of the CDR3 is TGCGCCAGCAGCTTGGAGGTCAGTTACACTGAAGCTTTCTTT.

In this sample, this clone turned up once. The gene calls are TRBV7-8 and TRBJ2-2, with D unresolved. The CDR3 sequence is 13 residues long. Germline V gives CDR1 SGHVS, CDR2 FQNEAQ. Trimming took 8 bases from V and 2 from J, leaving 9 bases between them. CDR3 nucleotide sequence: TGTGCCAGCGAGTTTCATAACACCGGGGAGCTGTTTTTT. Translated: CASEFHNTGELFF.

This clone came up once. The chain recombines TRBV4-1 with TRBJ1-4; D might be TRBD1 (6 bases). Germline CDR1 is MGHRA and CDR2 is YSYEKL. The CDR3 totals 15 residues. Trimming took 1 base from V and 4 from J, leaving 10 bases between them. Here the CDR3 DNA reads TGCGCCAGCAGCCAAGGACCGGACAGTAATGAAAAACTGTTTTTT. It specifies CASSQGPDSNEKLFF.

The rearrangement links TRBV9 to TRBJ1-2; D not certain. V shed 7 bases and J shed 4 bases, with 8 bases lying between them. Germline loops: CDR1 SGDLS, CDR2 YYNGEE. The CDR3 loop spans 11 amino acids. CDR3: CASPGVYGYTF. The CDR3 DNA follows: TGTGCCAGCCCAGGAGTCTATGGCTACACCTTC.

The chain carries TRBV19 and TRBJ1-5; D is ambiguous. The V and J ends lost 8 bases and 0 bases respectively, with 20 bases between them. Germline V CDR1 and CDR2: LNHDA, SQIVND (reference sequence). The CDR3 runs to 17 residues. CDR3 DNA sequence: TGTGCCAGTGGACGGCGGGGTAGGGAAACTAGCAATCAGCCCCAGCATTTT. Its translation: CASGRRGRETSNQPQHF. Supplemented by reference TRBV19 and TRBJ1-5, the full variable domain reads DGGITQSPKYLFRKEGQNVTLSCEQNLNHDAMYWYRQDPGQGLRLIYYSQIVNDFQKGDIAEGYSVSREKKESFPLTVTSAQKNPTAFYLCASGRRGRETSNQPQHFGDGTRLSIL.

The CDR3 bases are TGTGCCAGCAGGGGAGGACTGATCTCCTACGAGCAGTACTTC. Its translation: CASRGGLISYEQYF. The chain couples TRBV27 to TRBJ2-7; possible D gene TRBD2, 6 bases. Germline assignment: CDR1 MNHEY and CDR2 SMNVEV (reference sequence). Deletions cut 6 bases from V and 0 bases from J, with 12 bases between. The CDR3 consists of 14 residues.

By its share, this clone is medium-sized. The rearrangement uses TRBV5-6 and TRBJ1-2; 8 bases line up with TRBD1. The CDR3 consists of 14 residues. Germline CDR1 and CDR2: SGHDT and YYEEEE. The J segment lost 2 bases and the V segment lost 4 bases, leaving 4 bases of the junction unmatched. CDR3 protein: CASSPGTGNYGYTF. The CDR3 DNA reads TGTGCCAGCAGCCCGGGGACAGGAAACTATGGCTACACCTTC.

This chain connects TRBV25-1 to TRBJ2-2; 16 bases match TRBD2. The V segment lost 3 bases and the J segment 5 bases; nucleotides outside the gene matches: 6. CDR1 and CDR2 (germline): MGHDK, SYGVNS. CDR3 length equals 18 residues. The CDR3 DNA reads TGTGCCAGCAGTGAGGGGACTAGCGGGGGGGCATGGACCGGGGAGCTGTTTTTT. Translating it yields CASSEGTSGGAWTGELFF.